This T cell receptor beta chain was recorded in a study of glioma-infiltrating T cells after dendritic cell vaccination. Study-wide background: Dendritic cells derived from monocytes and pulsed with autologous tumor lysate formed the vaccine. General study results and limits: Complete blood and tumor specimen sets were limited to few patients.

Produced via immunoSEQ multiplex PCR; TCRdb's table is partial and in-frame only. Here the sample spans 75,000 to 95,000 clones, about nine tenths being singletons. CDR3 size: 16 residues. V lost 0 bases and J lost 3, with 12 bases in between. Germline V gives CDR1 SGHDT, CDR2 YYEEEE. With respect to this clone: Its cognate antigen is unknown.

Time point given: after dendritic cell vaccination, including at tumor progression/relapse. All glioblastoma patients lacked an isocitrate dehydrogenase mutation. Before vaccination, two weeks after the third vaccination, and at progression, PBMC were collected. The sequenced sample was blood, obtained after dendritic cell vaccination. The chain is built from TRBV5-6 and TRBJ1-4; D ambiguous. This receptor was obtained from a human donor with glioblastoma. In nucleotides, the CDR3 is TGTGCCAGCAGCTTGGAAATGGGAGGGCCTAATGAAAAACTGTTTTTT. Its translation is CASSLEMGGPNEKLFF. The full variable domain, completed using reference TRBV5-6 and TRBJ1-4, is DAGVTQSPTHLIKTRGQQVTLRCSPKSGHDTVSWYQQALGQGPQFIFQYYEEEERQRGNFPDRFSGHQFPNYSSELNVNALLLGDSALYLCASSLEMGGPNEKLFFGSGTQLSVL.